Sequencing of this T cell receptor beta chain was carried out in a study of regulatory T cells in long-lasting Graves disease. Described time point: newly diagnosed GD, antithyroid drugs for less than 3 months. PBMC RNA served as the TCR library source. Library construction for TCR beta used iRepertoire HTBI primers and Arm-PCR of CDR3 regions. One entry per CDR3 protein, called by TCRdb with MiXCR from the multiplex PCR reads. The data hold about 360,000 distinct CDR3 sequences, with around 15% observed a single time. The same sample was also used in a study of T cells in Graves' hyperthyroidism and ophthalmopathy.

This sample comprised peripheral blood mononuclear cells (PBMCs), obtained at new diagnosis, from a patient treated with antithyroid drugs. The sequence was obtained from a young woman with Graves disease.

CDR3 residues: CASKGTSGGIDTQYF. The CDR3 nucleotides read TGTGCCAGCAAAGGGACTAGCGGGGGGATAGATACGCAGTATTTT. The rearrangement uses TRBV28 and TRBJ2-1, with 15 bases aligning to TRBD2. TRBJ2-3 matches the DNA end more closely, so the J call is doubtful. The CDR3 extends over 15 amino acids. CDR1 is MDHEN and CDR2 is SYDVKM in the germline V gene.